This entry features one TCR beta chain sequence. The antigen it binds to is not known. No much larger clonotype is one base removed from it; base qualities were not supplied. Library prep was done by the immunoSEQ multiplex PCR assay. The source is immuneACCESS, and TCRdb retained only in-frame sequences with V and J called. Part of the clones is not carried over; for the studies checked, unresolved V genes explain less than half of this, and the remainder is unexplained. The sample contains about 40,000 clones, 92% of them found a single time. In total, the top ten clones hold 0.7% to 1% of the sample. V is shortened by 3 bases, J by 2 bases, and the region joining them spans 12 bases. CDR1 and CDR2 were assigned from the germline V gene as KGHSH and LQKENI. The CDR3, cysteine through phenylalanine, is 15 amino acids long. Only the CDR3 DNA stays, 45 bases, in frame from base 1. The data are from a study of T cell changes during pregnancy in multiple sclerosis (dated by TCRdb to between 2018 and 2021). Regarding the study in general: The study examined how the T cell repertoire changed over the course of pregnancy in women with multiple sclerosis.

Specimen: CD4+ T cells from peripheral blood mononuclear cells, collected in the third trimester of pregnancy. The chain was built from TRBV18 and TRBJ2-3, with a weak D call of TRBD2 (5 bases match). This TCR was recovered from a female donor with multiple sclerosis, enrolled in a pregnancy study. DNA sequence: TGTGCCAGCTCACCCTCGGGGTCGAACACAGATACGCAGTATTTT. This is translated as CASSPSGSNTDTQYF.